The 14 T cell receptor beta chains in this list originate from one sample, sequenced in a study of blood T cell repertoires in COVID-19. Some clones are missing from TCRdb's copy, which holds only in-frame ones; the method was immunoSEQ multiplex PCR. The table has about 120,000 clones, 65% to 90% seen once. Specimen: peripheral blood. The receptors here all came from a man older than 75 with acute or convalescent COVID-19.

The V gene is TRBV2, the J gene TRBJ1-1; 7 bases are shared with TRBD1. Germline-derived CDR1 and CDR2 are SNHLY and FYNNEI. CDR3 size: 15 residues. J gave up 0 bases and V 8 bases, and 9 bases lay outside the gene matches. CDR3 in amino acids: CASGAPGQLNTEAFF. Written as DNA, the CDR3 is TGTGCCAGCGGGGCTCCGGGACAGCTGAACACTGAAGCTTTCTTT.

This clone was found many times. CDR3 protein: CASSPTGGSPLHF. The DNA for the CDR3 is TGTGCCAGCTCACCAACAGGCGGTTCACCCCTCCACTTT. The rearrangement links TRBV18 to TRBJ1-6; a possible D gene is TRBD1 (5 bases). CDR1 KGHSH and CDR2 LQKENI come from the germline V gene. V was shortened by 2 bases and J by 9 bases, with 8 bases between the two germline ends. The CDR3 extends over 13 amino acids.

The chain has TRBV5-5 and TRBJ2-1; the match to TRBD1 covers 8 bases. Germline V gene lookup returns CDR1 SGHKS and CDR2 YYEKEE (reference sequence). Losses at the gene ends were 5 bases for V and 5 bases for J; bases not matched to a gene: 12. This CDR3 spans 16 amino acids. The CDR3 sequence is CASSLGWDRINNEQFF. The CDR3 region has the DNA TGTGCCAGCAGTTTAGGATGGGACAGGATAAACAATGAGCAGTTCTTC.

The chain links TRBV9 to TRBJ1-2; a weak D match, TRBD1 (6 bases). The V gene's germline CDR1 is SGDLS and CDR2 YYNGEE. The V end lost 5 bases, the J end lost 4 bases, and 15 bases lay between the germline ends. The CDR3 totals 14 residues. The CDR3: CASSPDTGSYGYTF. As DNA, the CDR3 is TGTGCCAGCAGTCCTGATACAGGGTCCTATGGCTACACCTTC.

The chain is built from TRBV5-4 and TRBJ2-1; TRBD2 is a possible D gene (6 bases). Trimming took off 6 bases at V and 0 bases at J, with 16 bases between the two ends. This CDR3 spans 16 amino acids. CDR1 is SGHNT and CDR2 is YYREEE in the germline V gene (reference sequence). CDR3 amino acids: CASTSTGTFSYNEQFF. The CDR3 nucleotides are TGTGCCAGCACCTCCACCGGGACTTTCTCCTACAATGAGCAGTTCTTC.

V gene TRBV23-1 combines with J gene TRBJ1-4; tentatively, D is TRBD1 (5 bases). TRBV23-1 is known as an ORF, though its function is uncertain. This CDR3 is 18 amino acids long. The V end was cut by 0 bases, the J end by 2 bases, with 16 bases between. The CDR3 sequence is CASSQSAEGLATNEKLFF. CDR3 bases: TGCGCCAGCAGTCAATCGGCGGAGGGGTTAGCGACTAATGAAAAACTGTTTTTT.

J is TRBJ1-2 and V is TRBV6-1; possibly TRBD1 for D (5 bases). The CDR3 contains 14 residues. The ends were cut back, 1 base at V and 8 bases at J, with 14 bases in the middle. Germline V gene data show CDR1 as MNHNS and CDR2 as SASEGT. CDR3 residues: CASSEDAGRRGYTF. The CDR3 DNA reads TGTGCCAGCAGTGAAGATGCGGGGCGCAGAGGCTACACCTTC.

This clone was picked up one time. This sequence joins TRBV19 and TRBJ1-2, with TRBD1 matching over 9 bases. This CDR3 has 16 residues. In germline, CDR1 is LNHDA, CDR2 SQIVND (reference sequence). J gave up 4 bases and V 2 bases, and 8 bases lay outside the gene matches. CDR3 DNA sequence: TGTGCCAGTAGTATAAAACAGGGGGCGTTTGCCTATGGCTACACCTTC. It yields the protein CASSIKQGAFAYGYTF.

The CDR3 nucleotides are TGTGCCAGCAGCGTAGACAGGGGGGGGTCCCTCCACTTT. Encoded protein: CASSVDRGGSLHF. This chain uses TRBV9 with TRBJ1-6; 8 nucleotides match TRBD1. Germline V CDR1 and CDR2: SGDLS, YYNGEE. This CDR3 is 13 amino acids long. Trimming took 0 bases from V and 14 from J; bases not matched to a gene: 4. Supplemented by reference TRBV9 and TRBJ1-6, the full variable domain reads DSGVTQTPKHLITATGQRVTLRCSPRSGDLSVYWYQQSLDQGLQFLIQYYNGEERAKGNILERFSAQQFPDLHSELNLSSLELGDSALYFCASSVDRGGSLHFGNGTRLTVT.

J is TRBJ2-5 and V is TRBV2, with D perhaps matching TRBD1 (5 bases). The CDR3 has 13 amino acids. The ends were cut back, 6 bases at V and 3 bases at J, with 11 bases in the middle. Germline V gene data show CDR1 as SNHLY and CDR2 as FYNNEI. CDR3 nucleotide sequence: TGTGCCAGCAGCCCCGGCAGGGAAGAGACCCAGTACTTC. It codes for CASSPGREETQYF.

This sequence joins TRBV18 and TRBJ1-1; D not resolved. Germline V gene lookup returns CDR1 KGHSH and CDR2 LQKENI. V lost 3 bases to trimming and J lost 8 bases, with 10 bases between them. The CDR3 length is 12 residues. CDR3 DNA sequence: TGTGCCAGCTCACCCTCCTACGCCGAAGCTTTCTTT. Amino acid sequence: CASSPSYAEAFF.

The V gene is TRBV2, the J gene TRBJ1-1; 10 bases are a match to TRBD1. Germline CDR1 SNHLY, CDR2 FYNNEI. The V and J ends lost 8 bases and 4 bases, in that order; junction bases with no gene match: 7. The CDR3 runs 14 residues. CDR3 in amino acids: CASAVGQGTTEAFF. As DNA, the CDR3 is TGTGCCAGCGCGGTGGGACAGGGGACCACTGAAGCTTTCTTT.

There are a few counts of this clone. The chain uses TRBV10-1 and TRBJ1-6, with 8 bases matching TRBD1. This CDR3 has 15 residues. The trim removed 2 bases at V and 14 bases at J, leaving 11 bases unmatched. From germline, CDR1 is WNHNN and CDR2 SYGVQD (reference sequence). The CDR3 region is CASSEKRTGSTALHF. The DNA for the CDR3 is TGCGCCAGCAGTGAGAAGAGGACAGGGAGTACGGCCCTCCACTTT.

This CDR3 is CASSIGIRGPSEKLFF. CDR3 coding DNA: TGTGCCAGTAGTATAGGAATCAGGGGGCCGTCGGAAAAACTGTTTTTT. The chain has TRBV19 and TRBJ1-4, with 8 bases that match TRBD1. The germline V gene encodes CDR1 LNHDA and CDR2 SQIVND (reference sequence). Trimming removed 1 base from V and 8 bases from J; junction bases left unmatched: 9. CDR3 length equals 16 residues.